This T cell receptor (beta chain) was found in a study of T cell responses to AZD1222 COVID-19 vaccine. Study outcomes and limitations: There were mostly white British donors and more females than males, and clonal diversity was possibly underestimated.

The germline V and J ends were trimmed by 6 bases and 1 base, with 9 bases remaining between them. The CDR3 spans 13 residues. The protocol was immunoSEQ multiplex PCR, while the TCRdb copy is restricted to in-frame clones and leaves out a portion. The sample includes approximately 140,000 clones, 80% to 85% seen only once; the top ten take roughly 4%. To note about this clone: What it binds is not known.

The chain employs TRBV12-3 or TRBV12-4 and TRBJ1-1; D gene ambiguous. The sample was peripheral blood, taken on day 0 of MenACWY control vaccination. This receptor was taken from an adult in good health. The DNA for the CDR3 is TGTGCCAGCAGCATGGGAGAGAACACTGAAGCTTTCTTT. Translating it yields CASSMGENTEAFF.